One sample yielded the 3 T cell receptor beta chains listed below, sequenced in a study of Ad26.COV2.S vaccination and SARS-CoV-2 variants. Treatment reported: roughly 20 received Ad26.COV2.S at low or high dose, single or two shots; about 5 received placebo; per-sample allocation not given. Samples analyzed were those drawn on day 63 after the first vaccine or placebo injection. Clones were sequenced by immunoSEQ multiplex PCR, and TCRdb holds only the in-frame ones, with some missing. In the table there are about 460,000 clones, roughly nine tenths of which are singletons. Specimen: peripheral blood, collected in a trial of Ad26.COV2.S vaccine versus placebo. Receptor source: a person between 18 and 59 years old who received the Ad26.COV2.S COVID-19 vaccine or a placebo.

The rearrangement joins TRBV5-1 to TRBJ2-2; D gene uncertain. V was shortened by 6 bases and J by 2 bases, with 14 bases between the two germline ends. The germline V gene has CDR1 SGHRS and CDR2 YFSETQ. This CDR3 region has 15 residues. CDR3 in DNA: TGCGCCAGCACCCAGTGGCAGTCAAACACCGGGGAGCTGTTTTTT. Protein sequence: CASTQWQSNTGELFF.

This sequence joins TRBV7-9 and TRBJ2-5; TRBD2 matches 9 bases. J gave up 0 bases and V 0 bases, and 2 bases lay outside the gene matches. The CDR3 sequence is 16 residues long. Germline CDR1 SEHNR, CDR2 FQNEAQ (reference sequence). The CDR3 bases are TGTGCCAGCAGCTTAGCGACTAGCGGAAACCAAGAGACCCAGTACTTC. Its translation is CASSLATSGNQETQYF.

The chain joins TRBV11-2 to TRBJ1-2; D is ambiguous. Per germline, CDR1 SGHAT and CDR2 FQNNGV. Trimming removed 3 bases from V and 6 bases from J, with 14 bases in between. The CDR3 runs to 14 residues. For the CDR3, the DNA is TGTGCCAGCAGCTTTTTAACCAGCTGGAATGGCTACACCTTC. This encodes CASSFLTSWNGYTF. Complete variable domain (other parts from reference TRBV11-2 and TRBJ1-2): EAGVAQSPRYKIIEKRQSVAFWCNPISGHATLYWYQQILGQGPKLLIQFQNNGVVDDSQLPKDRFSAERLKGVDSTLKIQPAKLEDSAVYLCASSFLTSWNGYTFGSGTRLTVV.